These T cell receptor beta chains were read from a single sample in a study of T cell responses to AZD1222 COVID-19 vaccine. The data were produced by immunoSEQ multiplex PCR, yet TCRdb's version contains in-frame clones alone and is incomplete. Of about 100,000 clones in the sample, around 84% were seen once. Sample: peripheral blood, taken on day 0 of AZD1222 vaccination. Source of these receptors: an adult in good health. The CDR3 runs from the conserved cysteine through the conserved F or W. The order of the fields is V gene, clone size, CDR3 protein. Clone size, where shown, is once, few, many, or a class for clones that have expanded.

V: TRBV2; size: -; CDR3: CASSEGRQRYGYTF
V: TRBV27; size: few; CDR3: CASSPDMGSSPLHF
V: TRBV7-2; size: -; CDR3: CASSLERLPAAQYF
V: TRBV28; size: -; CDR3: CASSPHLRDYGYTF
V: TRBV20-1; size: -; CDR3: CSASWTGRTDTQYF
V: TRBV20-1; size: -; CDR3: CSASHGTGSYGYTF
V: TRBV10-3; size: -; CDR3: CAISGGNRVANTEAFF
V: TRBV5-1; size: -; CDR3: CASSLDGSRTGELFF
V: TRBV18; size: -; CDR3: CASSSTGNTEAFF
V: TRBV30; size: -; CDR3: CACGHTASVTDTQYF
V: TRBV28; size: once; CDR3: CASRSGGGNQPQHF
V: TRBV7-9; size: -; CDR3: CASSQGFPNGQGARNEQFF
V: TRBV15; size: -; CDR3: CATSRAGTGGSADTQYF
V: TRBV6-2/TRBV6-3; size: -; CDR3: CASSTDSVGTEAFF
V: TRBV6-2/TRBV6-3; size: -; CDR3: CASSPAEEVYGYTF
V: TRBV28; size: -; CDR3: CASSPPRGGGTEAFF
V: TRBV6-2/TRBV6-3; size: -; CDR3: CASSYSGEYGGYTF
V: TRBV6-1; size: few; CDR3: CASSEGSYGYTF
V: TRBV7-3; size: -; CDR3: CASSSDHGGTEAFF
V: TRBV30; size: -; CDR3: CAWSGEFFLAKNIQYF
V: TRBV28; size: once; CDR3: CASSIRARNQPQHF
V: TRBV30; size: -; CDR3: CAWSGPSGTDTQYF
V: TRBV7-2; size: few; CDR3: CASSLTPTVPEAFF
V: TRBV20-1; size: -; CDR3: CSASGTGGSGELFF
V: TRBV10-3; size: -; CDR3: CAISTQGFYEQYF